Reported below is one T cell receptor beta chain. These data come from a study of PD-L1 blockade in urothelial cancer. In the study overall: Blood analysis was done at 3 weeks (second dose) and 6 weeks after treatment began. Across blood samples, T cells had a median count of about 140,000.

Repertoires were generated with immunoSEQ multiplex PCR, while TCRdb's copy carries only in-frame clones and drops some. The table shows some 110,000 clones, with approximately 90% occurring only once. CDR3 length: 11 amino acids. The V end lost 11 bases, the J end lost 6 bases, and 12 bases lay between the germline ends. In germline, CDR1 is ENHRY, CDR2 SYGVKD. Time point indicated: peripheral blood 6 weeks after treatment start. The receptor was derived from a man aged 60-69 years with urothelial cancer. Sample: PBMCs, taken around atezolizumab (anti-PD-L1) treatment. J is TRBJ2-3 and V is TRBV10-3, with D possibly being TRBD2 (5 bases). In DNA form, the CDR3 reads TGTGCCGTGACTAACATGGATACGCAGTATTTT. Amino acids: CAVTNMDTQYF.